These 15 T cell receptor beta chains came from one sample sequenced in a study of T cells after yellow fever vaccination (dated by TCRdb to the late 2010s). The treatment or condition label for this specimen denotes: live attenuated yellow fever vaccine strain. The library was prepared using 5' RACE. TCRdb shows the sequencer as Illumina HiSeq 2500. Through fastp at Q25 and MiXCR, TCRdb rebuilt clones from the public reads, retaining in-frame beta chains. Each CDR3 protein gets just one entry, which takes the most common genes and DNA from the rows behind it. In all, the sample holds approximately 10,000 distinct CDR3 sequences, and 5.8% of those were seen once. The ten largest clones capture roughly 0.9% of the sample. This sample comprised PBMCs, either bulk or a sorted T-cell subset (CD4+, CD8+, memory, or dextramer-sorted; not recorded which), obtained on the day of the yellow fever booster vaccination. The receptors originated from a man aged 30-40 years who received the YFV17D yellow fever vaccine.

The sample holds many counts of this clonotype. V and J are TRBV19 and TRBJ2-1, with no clear D. The germline CDR1 and CDR2 sequences are LNHDA and SQIVND (reference sequence). V shed 8 bases and J shed 1 base, with 15 bases lying between them. The CDR3 runs 15 residues. CDR3 in amino acids: CASSYLSGSYNEQFF. The CDR3 bases are TGTGCCAGTTCCTATTTATCTGGGTCCTACAATGAGCAGTTCTTC.

This clonotype appeared many times. This chain links TRBV7-2 with TRBJ2-5; D call uncertain. With 5 bases removed from V and 5 bases from J, the gap between germline ends came to 15 bases. Germline values: CDR1 SGHTA, CDR2 FQGNSA. The CDR3 is 14 amino acids. The CDR3 coding sequence is TGTGCCAGCAGCCCACTTTCGGCCCGCGAGACCCAGTACTTC. Protein product: CASSPLSARETQYF.

This clonotype has ten or more counts. J is TRBJ2-3 and V is TRBV5-1; D is ambiguous. Germline V lookup: CDR1 SGHRS, CDR2 YFSETQ. There are 14 residues in the CDR3. The V and J ends lost 4 bases and 0 bases respectively, with 9 bases between them. As DNA, the CDR3 is TGCGCCAGCAGCGTATTATCTAGCACAGATACGCAGTATTTT. This gives the protein CASSVLSSTDTQYF.

This clonotype was detected many times. The chain uses TRBV28 and TRBJ2-3, with D possibly matching TRBD2 (5 bases). V lost 6 bases and J lost 4, with 26 bases in between. CDR3 length equals 18 residues. Germline lookup yields CDR1 MDHEN and CDR2 SYDVKM. CDR3 residues: CASSYRDRLSSSPDTQYF. CDR3 DNA sequence: TGTGCCAGCAGCTACCGGGATCGACTGTCCTCTTCGCCAGATACGCAGTATTTT.

This clonotype showed up many times. The chain employs TRBV18 and TRBJ2-7, with 10 bases identical to TRBD2. CDR1 is KGHSH, CDR2 LQKENI, per germline. V shed 0 bases and J 2 bases; nucleotides not matched to a gene: 1. CDR3 size: 15 residues. CDR3 nucleotide sequence: TGTGCCAGCTCACCACCGGGACTAGCGACCTACGAGCAGTACTTC. Its translation: CASSPPGLATYEQYF.

This clonotype was observed many times. This chain connects TRBV15 to TRBJ2-7; no reliable D call. The CDR3 has 16 residues. Germline-derived CDR1 and CDR2 are LNHNV and YYDKDF (reference sequence). Trimming took 2 bases from V and 3 from J, leaving 17 bases between them. CDR3 bases: TGTGCCACCAGCAGACCGGGCGTCCCGGGCGTCTACGAGCAGTACTTC. Protein: CATSRPGVPGVYEQYF.

Relative to its sample, this clonotype is medium-sized. The J gene is TRBJ2-7, the V gene TRBV3-1; TRBD2 agrees at 8 bases. Germline CDR1 and CDR2: LGHDT and YNNKEL (reference sequence). Losses at the gene ends were 1 base for V and 0 bases for J; bases not matched to a gene: 5. CDR3 length: 16 amino acids. For the CDR3, the DNA is TGTGCCAGCAGCCAAGGGCCTAGCGGGTCCTCCTACGAGCAGTACTTC. This translates into CASSQGPSGSSYEQYF.

This clonotype occurred a few times. This chain joins TRBV9 and TRBJ2-5; D is possibly TRBD1 (6 bases). V was clipped by 0 bases and J by 5 bases, with 14 bases between them. The germline CDR1 and CDR2 sequences are SGDLS and YYNGEE. The CDR3 length is 15 residues. CDR3 in amino acids: CASSVGYRQGETQYF. The DNA of the CDR3 is TGTGCCAGCAGCGTAGGGTACAGGCAGGGGGAGACCCAGTACTTC.

This clonotype is classed as medium-sized. V is TRBV3-1 and J is TRBJ2-2; D remains unclear. Germline V gene lookup returns CDR1 LGHDT and CDR2 YNNKEL (reference sequence). This CDR3 spans 17 amino acids. V lost 1 base and J 5 bases, leaving 17 bases between the germline ends. The CDR3 DNA sequence: TGTGCCAGCAGCCAAGCCTCTAGGGTTCTCGGGACCGGGGAGCTGTTTTTT. This gives the protein CASSQASRVLGTGELFF. Filled out from reference TRBV3-1 and TRBJ2-2, the complete variable domain reads DTAVSQTPKYLVTQMGNDKSIKCEQNLGHDTMYWYKQDSKKFLKIMFSYNNKELIINETVPNRFSPKSPDKAHLNLHINSLELGDSAVYFCASSQASRVLGTGELFFGEGSRLTVL.

In this sample, this clonotype turned up many times. The chain has TRBV6-2 or TRBV6-3 and TRBJ2-7; 10 bases match TRBD2. With 5 bases clipped from V and 6 bases from J, the junction kept 7 bases outside the gene matches. Germline loops: CDR1 MNHEY, CDR2 SVGEGT. There are 14 residues in the CDR3. The CDR3: CASSTGLALSEQYF. CDR3 nucleotide sequence: TGTGCCAGCAGTACGGGACTAGCGTTGAGCGAGCAGTACTTC.

This clonotype is categorized as medium-sized. The chain combines TRBV6-5 with TRBJ2-7; 7 nucleotides line up with TRBD2. CDR3 size: 14 residues. The J segment lost 3 bases and the V segment lost 6 bases, leaving 8 bases of the junction unmatched. Germline CDR1 and CDR2: MNHEY and SVGAGI. CDR3 DNA sequence: TGTGCCAGCAGCCCGGGACTACGGGTCTACGAGCAGTACTTC. As protein: CASSPGLRVYEQYF.

This clonotype appeared many times. The chain has TRBV6-2 or TRBV6-3 and TRBJ2-1, with no clear D. Germline lookup yields CDR1 MNHEY and CDR2 SVGEGT. V gave up 6 bases and J gave up 4 bases, with 16 bases separating them. The CDR3 consists of 15 residues. CDR3 bases: TGTGCCAGCAGGCCCTTTTCGATCCGATACAATGAGCAGTTCTTC. This sequence encodes CASRPFSIRYNEQFF.

In this sample, this clonotype turned up many times. The chain is built from TRBV6-2 or TRBV6-3 and TRBJ2-1, with TRBD2 matching over 9 bases. CDR1 is MNHEY and CDR2 is SVGEGT in the germline V gene. The CDR3 runs to 15 residues. The V gene end was trimmed by 7 bases and the J gene end by 0 bases; junction bases not matched to a gene: 4. The CDR3 sequence is CASNIAGVSYNEQFF. The CDR3 DNA reads as TGTGCCAGCAACATAGCGGGAGTCTCCTACAATGAGCAGTTCTTC.

This chain uses TRBV6-4 with TRBJ2-1, with 8 bases lining up with TRBD2. Germline-derived CDR1 and CDR2 are MRHNA and SNTAGT. The CDR3 covers 14 residues. V lost 4 bases, J lost 5 bases, and 4 bases stayed unmatched. The CDR3 loop is CASSVSGRDNEQFF. In DNA, the CDR3 is TGTGCCAGCAGTGTAAGCGGGAGAGACAATGAGCAGTTCTTC.

There are a few counts of this clonotype. V usage is TRBV7-2 and J usage is TRBJ2-3, with 11 bases fitting TRBD2. CDR1 and CDR2 from the germline V gene are SGHTA and FQGNSA. The trim removed 5 bases at V and 5 bases at J, leaving 6 bases unmatched. The CDR3 loop spans 15 amino acids. The CDR3 DNA reads TGTGCCAGCAGCCGACTAGCGGGATTTGGAGATACGCAGTATTTT. Its translation: CASSRLAGFGDTQYF.